This T cell receptor beta chain originates from a study of T cell responses to AZD1222 COVID-19 vaccine. Concerning this clone: Its antigen is still unknown.

Overall study findings and caveats: Just six or seven AZD1222 recipients tested seropositive at baseline. Clonal diversity was possibly underestimated, and white British individuals and females predominated among donors. Without day 14 samples, only post-peak T cell repertoires were studied. Spike-specific TCR breadth and depth rose after two AZD1222 doses.

The protocol was immunoSEQ multiplex PCR, while the TCRdb copy is restricted to in-frame clones and leaves out a portion. The table includes under 150,000 clones, roughly 88% detected once. The V gene's germline CDR1 is MNHEY and CDR2 SVGAGI. The CDR3 covers 15 residues. The V gene lost 4 bases and the J gene lost 10 bases, with 20 bases spanning the gap. This clonotype was obtained from an adult who received the AZD1222 COVID-19 vaccine. The source material was peripheral blood, sampled 28 days after the second AZD1222 dose. The gene calls are TRBV6-5 and TRBJ2-1, with a possible D match to TRBD1 (5 bases). The chain's CDR3 is CASSLRGAGYHEQFF. The CDR3 region has the DNA TGTGCCAGCAGTTTAAGGGGCGCCGGGTACCACGAGCAGTTCTTC.